This TCR beta chain stems from a study of blood T cell repertoires in COVID-19. The overall study: Collection of acute and convalescent COVID-19 samples took place in the United States, Italy and Spain. Sources were T cells, B-cell-depleted T cells, or PBMCs; the material itself was cDNA or gDNA.

The germline CDR1 and CDR2 sequences are MNHEY and SVGAGI. Deletions cut 5 bases from V and 0 bases from J, with 11 bases between. This CDR3 is 15 amino acids long. Per the study methods: Reference gene primer amplification in the assay estimated nucleated cell counts. TCRdb keeps only in-frame clones here, not all; method: immunoSEQ multiplex PCR. That table is the source of V, J and clone size, and D and trimming were worked out from the DNA. The sample includes 70,000 to 90,000 clones, around 78% of them seen just once. This clonotype was obtained from a human donor in a cohort sampled during active COVID-19. Input material: peripheral blood. This rearrangement joins TRBV6-5 to TRBJ1-5; D remains ambiguous. The CDR3 here is CASSPLTVSNQPQHF. The CDR3 coding sequence is TGTGCCAGCAGTCCCCTAACGGTTAGCAATCAGCCCCAGCATTTT.